This T cell receptor beta chain was identified in a study of T cell responses to AZD1222 COVID-19 vaccine. Study-level information: Samples with a second dose at about 4 or about 12 weeks were pooled together. Overall study findings and caveats: Clonal diversity may have been underestimated in mostly white British donors.

Generated by immunoSEQ multiplex PCR, the TCRdb table keeps only in-frame clones and is missing some. The sample has approximately 120,000 clones, approximately 93% seen once; the top ten hold 4% to 5%. Trimming pared 6 bases from V and 5 bases from J, leaving 20 bases between. Germline assignment: CDR1 SGHDT and CDR2 YYEEEE. The CDR3 is 15 residues long. About this clone itself: The target antigen is unknown.

Specimen: peripheral blood, collected on day 0 of AZD1222 vaccination. The source of this sequence is an adult in good health. The chain employs TRBV5-6 and TRBJ1-2, with D uncertain. CDR3 sequence reads: CASNPDPGSGYGYTF. The CDR3 DNA follows: TGTGCCAGCAACCCGGACCCTGGGAGTGGGTATGGCTACACCTTC.